Following are 26 T cell receptor beta chains from one sample sequenced in a study of PD-1 blockade in classical Hodgkin lymphoma. The patients all showed relapse after autologous stem cell transplantation, while their brentuximab vedotin exposure varied. Method: immunoSEQ multiplex PCR; TCRdb's copy keeps in-frame clones and lacks some. The sample has about 46,000 clones, 60% to 85% seen once. The sample was peripheral blood mononuclear cells (PBMCs), taken before the second cycle of nivolumab. These receptors were collected from a human donor with classical Hodgkin lymphoma.

Written as DNA, the CDR3 is TGTGCCAGCAGCGCCGAGGGGCTAGCGGTCACCGGGGAGCTGTTTTTT. Its translation: CASSAEGLAVTGELFF. This chain uses TRBV9 with TRBJ2-2, with TRBD2 matching over 7 bases. The CDR3 covers 16 residues. Unmatched junction bases numbered 9, after V lost 3 bases and J lost 4 bases. The germline V gene encodes CDR1 SGDLS and CDR2 YYNGEE.

The chain employs TRBV7-7 and TRBJ1-1; no clear D. In germline, CDR1 is SSHAT, CDR2 FNYEAQ (reference sequence). The CDR3 contains 11 residues. The DNA of the CDR3 is TGTGCTGGCTCGGAAGACACTGAAGCTTTCTTT. This encodes CAGSEDTEAFF.

The chain joins TRBV27 to TRBJ1-6; D is unresolved. V lost 2 bases, J lost 4 bases, and 12 bases lay in between. CDR3 length: 16 residues. Germline lookup yields CDR1 MNHEY and CDR2 SMNVEV (reference sequence). CDR3 sequence: CASSLRQDRYNSPLHF. DNA for the CDR3: TGTGCCAGCAGTTTACGGCAGGACCGATATAATTCACCCCTCCACTTT.

The chain has TRBV19 and TRBJ1-5; the D gene is possibly TRBD1 (5 bases). Trimming removed 6 bases at V and 6 bases at J, with 24 bases between. The germline CDR1 and CDR2 sequences are LNHDA and SQIVND (reference sequence). The CDR3 extends over 17 amino acids. CDR3 coding DNA: TGTGCCAGTAGGATCCGGGGGGGATGGGCACCAGGTCAGCCCCAGCATTTT. Its translation is CASRIRGGWAPGQPQHF.

The CDR3 sequence: CASSVAPSEMRGSGANVLTF. The DNA for the CDR3 is TGTGCCAGCAGCGTAGCCCCCTCCGAAATGAGGGGCTCTGGGGCCAACGTCCTGACTTTC. The rearrangement joins TRBV9 to TRBJ2-6; D possibly matches TRBD1 or TRBD2 (5 bases each). The length of the CDR3 is 20 residues. Looked up from germline, CDR1 is SGDLS and CDR2 is YYNGEE. Trimming cost V 0 bases and J 0 bases, with 19 bases left between them.

This sequence joins TRBV15 and TRBJ1-5; no firm D call. Trimming took off 1 base at V and 1 base at J, with 8 bases between the two ends. The germline V gene encodes CDR1 LNHNV and CDR2 YYDKDF (reference sequence). CDR3 length equals 15 residues. The CDR3 reads CATSRVLGSNQPQHF. As DNA, the CDR3 is TGTGCCACCAGCAGAGTACTCGGGAGCAATCAGCCCCAGCATTTT.

The chain recombines TRBV4-1 with TRBJ2-5, with no clear D. V gave up 1 base and J gave up 4 bases, with 7 bases separating them. The CDR3 extends over 13 amino acids. Germline CDR1 and CDR2: MGHRA and YSYEKL. CDR3 region: CASSQVMGETQYF. CDR3 nucleotides: TGCGCCAGCAGCCAAGTGATGGGAGAGACCCAGTACTTC.

The chain couples TRBV9 to TRBJ2-3, with 7 bases identical to TRBD2. The V and J ends lost 0 bases and 2 bases, in that order; junction bases with no gene match: 6. Germline V gene data show CDR1 as SGDLS and CDR2 as YYNGEE. CDR3 size: 16 residues. The CDR3, as DNA: TGTGCCAGCAGCGTAGCTTCTAGCGGTAACACAGATACGCAGTATTTT. Translation: CASSVASSGNTDTQYF.

The chain joins TRBV19 to TRBJ2-3; TRBD2 aligns across 7 bases. CDR1 is LNHDA, CDR2 SQIVND, per germline (reference sequence). The junction had 6 bases not matched to a gene; V was cut back by 5 bases and J by 4 bases. The CDR3 has 14 residues. The CDR3 DNA reads TGTGCCAGTAGTTATCGGGGGGTGGCAGATACGCAGTATTTT. Its protein is CASSYRGVADTQYF.

The gene calls are TRBV7-9 and TRBJ1-3; no clear D. Germline assignment: CDR1 SEHNR and CDR2 FQNEAQ (reference sequence). The V and J ends lost 4 bases and 2 bases respectively, with 15 bases between them. The CDR3 is 16 amino acids. The CDR3 here is CASSWMGSGAGNTIYF. Here the CDR3 DNA reads TGTGCCAGCAGCTGGATGGGATCGGGAGCTGGAAACACCATATATTTT.

This rearrangement joins TRBV7-2 to TRBJ1-2; D call uncertain. V was clipped by 5 bases and J by 2 bases, with 15 bases between them. The V gene's germline CDR1 is SGHTA and CDR2 FQGNSA. The CDR3 sequence is 15 residues long. Here the CDR3 DNA reads TGTGCCAGCAGCCCAGCCGTCTCCAGCAACTATGGCTACACCTTC. Encoded protein: CASSPAVSSNYGYTF.

CDR3 DNA sequence: TGTGCCAGCAGCTTATCACCAGGGTACTCCTACGAGCAGTACTTC. Its translation: CASSLSPGYSYEQYF. V and J are TRBV7-2 and TRBJ2-7, with a tentative D call TRBD1 (5 bases). The germline V gene has CDR1 SGHTA and CDR2 FQGNSA. The V gene lost 2 bases and the J gene lost 0 bases, with 11 bases spanning the gap. The CDR3 extends over 15 amino acids.

This sequence joins TRBV4-2 and TRBJ1-2; 8 bases line up with TRBD1. CDR1 is LGHNA, CDR2 YNFKEQ, per germline. This CDR3 is built from 15 residues. Trimming removed 0 bases from V and 2 bases from J; junction bases left unmatched: 2. The CDR3 loop is CASSQDDRGNYGYTF. CDR3 DNA: TGTGCCAGCAGCCAAGATGACAGGGGAAACTATGGCTACACCTTC.

The rearrangement uses TRBV2 and TRBJ1-2, with no clear D. This CDR3 contains 13 residues. Trimming stripped 1 base from V and 8 bases from J, with 11 bases between. Germline CDR1 reads SNHLY; CDR2 reads FYNNEI. The CDR3 here is CASSEGITGGYTF. CDR3 nucleotides: TGTGCCAGCAGTGAAGGGATAACGGGCGGCTACACCTTC.

This rearrangement joins TRBV29-1 to TRBJ2-3; 7 nucleotides agree with TRBD2. From germline, CDR1 is SQVTM and CDR2 ANQGSEA. The CDR3 consists of 13 residues. Germline trimming cut 6 bases from V and 2 bases from J; bases unmatched to any gene: 5. Written as DNA, the CDR3 is TGCAGCGTCGGGAGGTCCCTCACAGATACGCAGTATTTT. This gives the protein CSVGRSLTDTQYF.

Only a few counts were recorded for this clone. This rearrangement joins TRBV9 to TRBJ2-2; 8 nucleotides line up with TRBD2. There are 17 residues in the CDR3. The germline V gene has CDR1 SGDLS and CDR2 YYNGEE. V trimming: 0 bases; J trimming: 2 bases; junction bases outside the gene matches: 6. The CDR3 loop is CASSVARSGSNTGELFF. The CDR3 bases are TGTGCCAGCAGCGTAGCTCGCAGCGGGAGCAACACCGGGGAGCTGTTTTTT.

The chain couples TRBV11-2 to TRBJ2-5; 9 bases match TRBD2. Losses at the gene ends were 4 bases for V and 6 bases for J; bases not matched to a gene: 12. CDR3 length: 16 amino acids. Germline loops: CDR1 SGHAT, CDR2 FQNNGV. DNA of the CDR3: TGTGCCAGCAGCTCGCCCCTGGGACTAGCCGGAAAGACCCAGTACTTC. Protein sequence: CASSSPLGLAGKTQYF.

The chain couples TRBV18 to TRBJ1-4; tentatively, D is TRBD1 (5 bases). This CDR3 has 15 residues. V shed 3 bases and J shed 7 bases, with 15 bases lying between them. Germline V gives CDR1 KGHSH, CDR2 LQKENI. The CDR3 spells CASSPSAGASEKLFF. The CDR3 DNA reads TGTGCCAGCTCACCTTCTGCCGGGGCTTCTGAAAAACTGTTTTTT.

Only one count was recorded for this clone. This chain connects TRBV6-1 to TRBJ1-1, with D unresolved. This CDR3 spans 14 amino acids. Germline-derived CDR1 and CDR2 are MNHNS and SASEGT. V was trimmed by 6 bases and J by 3 bases, leaving 14 bases between them. Written as DNA, the CDR3 is TGTGCCAGCAGGAACAGAAGAGAAGACACTGAAGCTTTCTTT. Its translation: CASRNRREDTEAFF.

The gene calls are TRBV15 and TRBJ1-1; D is unresolved. Germline CDR1 LNHNV, CDR2 YYDKDF (reference sequence). This CDR3 has 13 residues. Deletions cut 0 bases from V and 5 bases from J, with 7 bases between. CDR3 DNA: TGTGCCACCAGCAGAGATCGGGGTACTGAAGCTTTCTTT. Encoded protein: CATSRDRGTEAFF.

The chain joins TRBV18 to TRBJ2-3, with 11 nucleotides matching TRBD2. The CDR3 is 15 amino acids. Germline V gives CDR1 KGHSH, CDR2 LQKENI. Trimming removed 5 bases from V and 2 bases from J; junction bases left unmatched: 3. The CDR3 bases are TGTGCCAGCTCAGAGGGACTAGCGGTCACAGATACGCAGTATTTT. It translates to CASSEGLAVTDTQYF.

This chain uses TRBV7-8 with TRBJ2-5; 9 bases match TRBD1. The trim removed 5 bases at V and 3 bases at J, leaving 4 bases unmatched. The CDR3 has 14 residues. CDR1 is SGHVS, CDR2 FQNEAQ, per germline. This chain's CDR3 is CASSPRTGEETQYF. CDR3 DNA: TGTGCCAGCAGCCCCCGGACAGGGGAAGAGACCCAGTACTTC.

The chain combines TRBV11-2 with TRBJ2-1; 7 bases fit TRBD2. V dropped 1 base and J dropped 8; count of bases not matched to a gene: 8. Looked up from germline, CDR1 is SGHAT and CDR2 is FQNNGV. This CDR3 is 15 amino acids long. The CDR3 sequence: CASSLGAISGYEQFF. CDR3 nucleotide sequence: TGTGCCAGCAGCTTAGGAGCTATTAGCGGGTATGAGCAGTTCTTC.

V and J are TRBV11-3 and TRBJ2-1; 12 bases line up with TRBD2. Unmatched junction bases numbered 3, after V lost 4 bases and J lost 5 bases. The germline V gene has CDR1 SGHNT and CDR2 YENEEA. CDR3 length: 15 residues. CDR3 nucleotides: TGTGCCAGCAGCTCCGGACTAGCGGGACACAATGAGCAGTTCTTC. As protein: CASSSGLAGHNEQFF.

The J gene is TRBJ1-4, the V gene TRBV7-2, with a tentative D call TRBD1 (6 bases). The CDR3 covers 15 residues. CDR1 and CDR2 (germline): SGHTA, FQGNSA. The V end was cut by 5 bases, the J end by 8 bases, with 18 bases between. The CDR3 DNA reads TGTGCCAGCAGCGCGAGGGGGGCAGGGGTAGAAAAACTGTTTTTT. It encodes CASSARGAGVEKLFF.

This clone was detected once. V gene TRBV5-1 combines with J gene TRBJ2-5; either TRBD1 or TRBD2 may supply D (5 bases each). The CDR3 is made up of 13 amino acids. V lost 0 bases and J lost 4, with 7 bases in between. Germline V gene lookup returns CDR1 SGHRS and CDR2 YFSETQ. The CDR3 is CASSLDGGETQYF. The CDR3 bases are TGCGCCAGCAGCTTGGATGGGGGAGAGACCCAGTACTTC.